This TCR beta chain was sequenced during a study of CD8 T cells in ankylosing spondylitis. Study conclusions and caveats: A TCR beta motif of several highly homologous variants appeared characteristic of ankylosing spondylitis blood. Relatively rare in peripheral blood, disease-linked clones were also CD8+. Reactive arthritis synovial fluid and blood were previously reported to contain some motif variants. Matched synovial fluid from ankylosing spondylitis patients was reported to be enriched for disease-linked clones.

Trimming cost V 6 bases and J 0 bases; bases outside gene matches: 11. This CDR3 has 15 residues. CDR1 DFQATT and CDR2 SNEGSKA come from the germline V gene (reference sequence). Quantitative molecular-barcoded 5'-RACE generated the TCR beta libraries. TCRdb ran MiXCR on the 5' RACE reads and lists one entry per CDR3 protein. The sample consists of around 430,000 distinct CDR3 sequences, roughly a sixth of them appearing once. The sample holds a few counts of this clonotype. Its cognate antigen is unknown. The chain carries TRBV20-1 and TRBJ2-7, with 7 bases fitting TRBD2. The sequencing input was blood, either unsorted or a sorted T cell fraction (not recorded which). The source is a male donor with ankylosing spondylitis. CDR3 amino acids: CSAARTRSSSYEQYF. In nucleotides, the CDR3 is TGCAGTGCCGCTCGGACTAGATCGAGCTCCTACGAGCAGTACTTC.